The 2 T cell receptor beta chains below were found in one sample sequenced in a study of blood T cell repertoires in COVID-19. The repertoire was sequenced with immunoSEQ multiplex PCR; TCRdb's copy has only in-frame clones and lacks some. The sample yields more than 150,000 clones, 70% to 90% seen once. Input material: peripheral blood. The receptor set was obtained from a man younger than 35 with acute or convalescent COVID-19.

This clone appeared a few times. The gene calls are TRBV19 and TRBJ1-5; unclear D gene. Germline V CDR1 and CDR2: LNHDA, SQIVND (reference sequence). The CDR3 totals 12 residues. Trimming left V 1 base short and J 7 bases short, with 5 bases between. This chain's CDR3 is CASSIGGQPQHF. The DNA of the CDR3 is TGTGCCAGTAGTATAGGAGGACAGCCCCAGCATTTT. The full variable domain, with the rest looked up from reference TRBV19 and TRBJ1-5, is DGGITQSPKYLFRKEGQNVTLSCEQNLNHDAMYWYRQDPGQGLRLIYYSQIVNDFQKGDIAEGYSVSREKKESFPLTVTSAQKNPTAFYLCASSIGGQPQHFGDGTRLSIL.

This clone has a single count. The rearrangement links TRBV28 to TRBJ1-6, with TRBD1 matching 7 bases. With V trimmed by 4 bases and J by 10 bases, 10 bases remained unmatched. The germline V gene has CDR1 MDHEN and CDR2 SYDVKM. There are 15 residues in the CDR3. CDR3 sequence reads: CASSSSMTGNSPLHF. The CDR3 DNA is TGTGCCAGCAGTTCCTCGATGACAGGGAACTCACCCCTCCACTTT.